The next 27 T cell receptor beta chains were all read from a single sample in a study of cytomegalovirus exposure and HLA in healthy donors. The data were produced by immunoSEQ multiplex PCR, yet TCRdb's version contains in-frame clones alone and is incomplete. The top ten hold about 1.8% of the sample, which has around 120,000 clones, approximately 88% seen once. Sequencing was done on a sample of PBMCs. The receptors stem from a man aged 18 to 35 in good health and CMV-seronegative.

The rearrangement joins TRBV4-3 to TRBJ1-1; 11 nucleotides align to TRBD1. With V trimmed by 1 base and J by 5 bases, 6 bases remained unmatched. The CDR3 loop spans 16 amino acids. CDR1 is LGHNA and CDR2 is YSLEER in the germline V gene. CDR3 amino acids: CASSQAGTGGFTEAFF. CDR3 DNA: TGCGCCAGCAGCCAAGCCGGGACAGGGGGTTTTACTGAAGCTTTCTTT.

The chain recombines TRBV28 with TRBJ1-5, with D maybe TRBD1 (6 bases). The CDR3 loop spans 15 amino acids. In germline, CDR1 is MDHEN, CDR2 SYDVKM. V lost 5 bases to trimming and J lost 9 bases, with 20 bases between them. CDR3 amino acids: CASSPITGQFRPQHF. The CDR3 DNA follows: TGTGCCAGCAGTCCAATTACCGGACAGTTCCGGCCCCAGCATTTT.

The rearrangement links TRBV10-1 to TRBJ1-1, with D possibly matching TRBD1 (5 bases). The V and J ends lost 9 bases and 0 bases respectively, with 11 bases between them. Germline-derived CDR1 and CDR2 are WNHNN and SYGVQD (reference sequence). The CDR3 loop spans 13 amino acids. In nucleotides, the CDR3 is TGCGCCAGGGCGACAGACATGAACACTGAAGCTTTCTTT. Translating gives CARATDMNTEAFF.

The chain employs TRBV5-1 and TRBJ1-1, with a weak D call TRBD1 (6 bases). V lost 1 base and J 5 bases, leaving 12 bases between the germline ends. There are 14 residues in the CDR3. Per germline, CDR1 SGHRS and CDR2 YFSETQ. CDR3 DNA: TGCGCCAGCAGCTTGCTACAGGGAGAGACTGAAGCTTTCTTT. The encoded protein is CASSLLQGETEAFF.

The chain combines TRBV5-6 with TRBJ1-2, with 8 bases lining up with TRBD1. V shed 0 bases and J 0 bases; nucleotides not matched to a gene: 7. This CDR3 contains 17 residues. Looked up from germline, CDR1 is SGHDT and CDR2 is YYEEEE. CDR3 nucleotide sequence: TGTGCCAGCAGCTTGGAAGCCCGGACAGGGTCTAACTATGGCTACACCTTC. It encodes CASSLEARTGSNYGYTF.

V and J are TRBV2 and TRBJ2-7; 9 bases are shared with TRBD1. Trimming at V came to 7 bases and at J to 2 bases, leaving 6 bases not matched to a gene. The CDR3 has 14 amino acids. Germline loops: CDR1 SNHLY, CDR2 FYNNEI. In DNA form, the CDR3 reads TGTGCCAGCAAGGAGGGACAGGGTCCCTACGAGCAGTACTTC. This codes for CASKEGQGPYEQYF. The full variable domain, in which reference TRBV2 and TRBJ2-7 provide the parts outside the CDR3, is EPEVTQTPSHQVTQMGQEVILRCVPISNHLYFYWYRQILGQKVEFLVSFYNNEISEKSEIFDDQFSVERPDGSNFTLKIRSTKLEDSAMYFCASKEGQGPYEQYFGPGTRLTVT.

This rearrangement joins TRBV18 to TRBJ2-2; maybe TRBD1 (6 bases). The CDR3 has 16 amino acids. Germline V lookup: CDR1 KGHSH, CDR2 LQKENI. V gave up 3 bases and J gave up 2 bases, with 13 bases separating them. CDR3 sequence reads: CASSPVGTQNTGELFF. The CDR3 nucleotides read TGTGCCAGCTCACCGGTTGGGACACAAAACACCGGGGAGCTGTTTTTT.

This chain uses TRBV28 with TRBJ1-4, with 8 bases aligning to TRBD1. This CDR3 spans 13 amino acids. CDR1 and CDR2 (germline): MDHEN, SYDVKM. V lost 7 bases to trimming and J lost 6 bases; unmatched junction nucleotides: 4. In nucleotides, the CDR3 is TGTGCCAGCATATCAGGGGGCCATGAAAAACTGTTTTTT. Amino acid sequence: CASISGGHEKLFF.

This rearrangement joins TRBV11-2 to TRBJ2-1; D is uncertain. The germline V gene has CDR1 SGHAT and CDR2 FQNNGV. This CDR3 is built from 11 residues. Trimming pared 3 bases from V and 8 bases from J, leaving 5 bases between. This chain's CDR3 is CASSFSDEQFF. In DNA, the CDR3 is TGTGCCAGCAGCTTCAGCGATGAGCAGTTCTTC.

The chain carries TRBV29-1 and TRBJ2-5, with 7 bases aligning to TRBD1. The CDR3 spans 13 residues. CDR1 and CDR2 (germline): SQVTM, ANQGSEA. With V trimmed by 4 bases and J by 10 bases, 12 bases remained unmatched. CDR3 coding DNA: TGCAGCGTTGCAGACGGGGCCCAGGGGGACCAGTACTTC. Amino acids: CSVADGAQGDQYF.

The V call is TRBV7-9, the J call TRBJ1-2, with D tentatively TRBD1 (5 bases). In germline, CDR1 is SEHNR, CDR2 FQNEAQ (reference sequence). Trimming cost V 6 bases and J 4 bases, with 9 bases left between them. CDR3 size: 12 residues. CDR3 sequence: CASSTDSYGYTF. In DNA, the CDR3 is TGTGCCAGCAGTACCGACAGCTATGGCTACACCTTC.

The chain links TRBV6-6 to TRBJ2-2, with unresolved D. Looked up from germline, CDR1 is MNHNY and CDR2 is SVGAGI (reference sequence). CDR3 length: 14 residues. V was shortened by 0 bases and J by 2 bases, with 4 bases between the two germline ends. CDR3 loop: CASSYSRNTGELFF. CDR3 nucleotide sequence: TGTGCCAGCAGTTACTCTCGTAACACCGGGGAGCTGTTTTTT.

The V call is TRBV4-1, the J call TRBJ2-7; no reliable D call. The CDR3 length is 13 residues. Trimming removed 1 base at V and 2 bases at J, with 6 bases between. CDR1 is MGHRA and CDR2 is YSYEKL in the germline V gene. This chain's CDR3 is CASSQVPPYEQYF. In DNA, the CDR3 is TGCGCCAGCAGCCAAGTTCCTCCCTACGAGCAGTACTTC.

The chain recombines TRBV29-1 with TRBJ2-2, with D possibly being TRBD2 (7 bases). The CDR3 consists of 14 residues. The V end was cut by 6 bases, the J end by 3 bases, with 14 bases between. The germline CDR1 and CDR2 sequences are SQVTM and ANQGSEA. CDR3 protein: CSVKGGADTGELFF. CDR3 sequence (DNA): TGCAGCGTGAAGGGGGGGGCGGACACCGGGGAGCTGTTTTTT.

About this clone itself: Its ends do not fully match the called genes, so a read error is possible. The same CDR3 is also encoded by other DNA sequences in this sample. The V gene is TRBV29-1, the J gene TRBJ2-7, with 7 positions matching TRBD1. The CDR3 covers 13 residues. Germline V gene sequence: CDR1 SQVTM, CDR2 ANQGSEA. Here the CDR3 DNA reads TGCAGCGTTTTCCGACAGGGCTCCAACGAGCAGTACTTC. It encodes CSVFRQGSNEQYF.

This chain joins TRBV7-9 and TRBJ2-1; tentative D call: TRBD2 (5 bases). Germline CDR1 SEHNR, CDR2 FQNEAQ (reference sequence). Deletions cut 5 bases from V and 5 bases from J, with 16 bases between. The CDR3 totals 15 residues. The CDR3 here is CASSRSASRNNEQFF. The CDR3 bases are TGTGCCAGCAGCCGGTCTGCTAGCCGGAACAATGAGCAGTTCTTC. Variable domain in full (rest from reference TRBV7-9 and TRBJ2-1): DTGVSQNPRHKITKRGQNVTFRCDPISEHNRLYWYRQTLGQGPEFLTYFQNEAQLEKSRLLSDRFSAERPKGSFSTLEIQRTEQGDSAMYLCASSRSASRNNEQFFGPGTRLTVL.

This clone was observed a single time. The CDR3 loop reads CASHGTSSYNEQFF. CDR3 coding DNA: TGCGCCAGCCATGGGACTAGCTCTTACAATGAGCAGTTCTTC. The chain is built from TRBV5-1 and TRBJ2-1; TRBD2 matches at 9 bases. V lost 7 bases and J lost 4; bases outside the gene matches: 6. The CDR3 runs to 14 residues. The germline gives CDR1 SGHRS, CDR2 YFSETQ.

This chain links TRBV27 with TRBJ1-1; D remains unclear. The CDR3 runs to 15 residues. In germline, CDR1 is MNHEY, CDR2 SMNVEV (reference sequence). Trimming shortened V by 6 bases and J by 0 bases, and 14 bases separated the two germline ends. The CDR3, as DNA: TGTGCCAGCAGCTACTCCAGGATCATGAACACTGAAGCTTTCTTT. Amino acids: CASSYSRIMNTEAFF.

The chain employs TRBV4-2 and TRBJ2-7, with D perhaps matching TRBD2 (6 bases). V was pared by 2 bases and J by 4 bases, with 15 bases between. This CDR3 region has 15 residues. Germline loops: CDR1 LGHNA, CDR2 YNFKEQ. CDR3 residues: CASSQSIAGKYEQYF. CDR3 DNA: TGTGCCAGCAGCCAATCTATTGCGGGGAAGTACGAGCAGTACTTC.

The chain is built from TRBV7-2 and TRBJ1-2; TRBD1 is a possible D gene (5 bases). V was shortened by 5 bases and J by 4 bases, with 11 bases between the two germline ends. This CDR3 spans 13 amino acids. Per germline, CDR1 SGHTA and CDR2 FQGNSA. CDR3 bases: TGTGCCAGCAGCCCAAGGGACTTCTATGGCTACACCTTC. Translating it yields CASSPRDFYGYTF.

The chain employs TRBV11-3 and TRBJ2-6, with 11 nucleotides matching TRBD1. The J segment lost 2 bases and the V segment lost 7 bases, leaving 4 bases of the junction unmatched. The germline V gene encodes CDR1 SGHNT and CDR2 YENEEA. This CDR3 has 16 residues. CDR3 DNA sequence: TGTGCCAGCAACCGGGACAGGGGGACTGGGGCCAACGTCCTGACTTTC. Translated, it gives CASNRDRGTGANVLTF.

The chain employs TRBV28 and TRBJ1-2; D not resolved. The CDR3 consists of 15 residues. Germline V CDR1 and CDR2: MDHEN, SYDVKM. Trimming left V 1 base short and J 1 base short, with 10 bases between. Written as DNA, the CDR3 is TGTGCCAGCAGTTTATTTCTCGCCAGTAACTATGGCTACACCTTC. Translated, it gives CASSLFLASNYGYTF.

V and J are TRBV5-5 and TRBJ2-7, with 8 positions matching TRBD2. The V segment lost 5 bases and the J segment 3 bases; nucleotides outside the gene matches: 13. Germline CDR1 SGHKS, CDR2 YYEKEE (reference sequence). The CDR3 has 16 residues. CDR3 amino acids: CASSLVGTRTGYEQYF. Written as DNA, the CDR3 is TGTGCCAGCAGTCTTGTCGGGACTAGAACAGGCTACGAGCAGTACTTC.

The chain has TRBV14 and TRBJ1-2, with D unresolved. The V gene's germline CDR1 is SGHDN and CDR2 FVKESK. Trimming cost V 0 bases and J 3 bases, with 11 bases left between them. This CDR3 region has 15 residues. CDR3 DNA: TGTGCCAGCAGCCAAGATCACAGACCATACTATGGCTACACCTTC. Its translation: CASSQDHRPYYGYTF.

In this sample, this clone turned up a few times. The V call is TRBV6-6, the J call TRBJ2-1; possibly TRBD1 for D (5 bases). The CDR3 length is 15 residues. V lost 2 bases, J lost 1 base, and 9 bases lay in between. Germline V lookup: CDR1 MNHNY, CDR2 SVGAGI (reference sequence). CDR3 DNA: TGTGCCAGCAGTTACCTTCAGGGATCCTACAATGAGCAGTTCTTC. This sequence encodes CASSYLQGSYNEQFF.

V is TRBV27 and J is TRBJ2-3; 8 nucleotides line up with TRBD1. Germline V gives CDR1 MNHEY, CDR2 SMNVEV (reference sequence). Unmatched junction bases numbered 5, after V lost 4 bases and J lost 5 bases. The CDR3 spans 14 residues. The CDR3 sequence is CASSWAGGLDTQYF. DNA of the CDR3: TGTGCCAGCAGTTGGGCAGGGGGCTTAGATACGCAGTATTTT.

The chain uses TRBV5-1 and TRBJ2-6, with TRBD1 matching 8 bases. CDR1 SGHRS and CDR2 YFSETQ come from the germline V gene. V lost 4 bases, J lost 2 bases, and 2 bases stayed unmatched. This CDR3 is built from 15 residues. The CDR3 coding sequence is TGCGCCAGCAGCCCGACAGGGGCTGGGGCCAACGTCCTGACTTTC. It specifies CASSPTGAGANVLTF.